The 13 T cell receptor delta chains reported below all come from one sample, sequenced in a study of gamma-delta T cells after stem cell transplantation. TCRdb re-called the RT-PCR reads via CATT. This sample yields roughly 4,700 delta-chain clones, of which around 2% are seen a single time; 25% to 40% belongs to the top ten. Sample: gamma-delta T cells. These receptors were collected from a human donor. It is not recorded whose cells these are; they may come from a transplant donor.

This clone turned up a few times. TCRdb's listed protein matches a much larger clone and diverges from this DNA's translation at residue 9, likely through a read error; the protein shown comes from the DNA. The chain combines TRDV2 with TRDJ1, with 9 bases aligning to TRDD3. This CDR3 has 22 amino acids. The germline V gene encodes CDR1 GEAIGNYY and CDR2 EKD. V trimming: 1 base; J trimming: 3 bases; junction bases outside the gene matches: 26. In nucleotides, the CDR3 is TGTGCCTGTGACACGATGCTGTCACAGCCTGACGCTGGGGATACGCAGTCCGATAAACTCATCTTT. Encoded protein: CACDTMLSQPDAGDTQSDKLIF.

About this clone: The protein TCRdb gives is from a much larger clone and does not agree with this DNA's translation at residue 4, likely a read error; the protein shown here comes from the DNA. The chain links TRDV2 to TRDJ2; 8 bases align to TRDD3. This CDR3 is 19 amino acids long. Trimming removed 8 bases from V and 4 bases from J; junction bases left unmatched: 23. Per the germline V gene, CDR1 is GEAIGNYY and CDR2 is EKD. The CDR3 is CAYGTVLWGTENRTAQLFF. The DNA for the CDR3 is TGTGCCTATGGCACCGTACTCTGGGGGACCGAAAACAGGACAGCACAACTCTTCTTT.

A remark on this clone: Only one base separates this from a far larger clonotype, so it likely reflects a read error. The same CDR3 is also encoded by other DNA sequences in this sample. This chain links TRDV2 with TRDJ3; 12 positions agree with TRDD3. Germline V gene sequence: CDR1 GEAIGNYY, CDR2 EKD. The CDR3 consists of 20 residues. CDR3 amino acids: CACDTVLGDTISWDTRQMFF. As DNA, the CDR3 is TGTGCCTGTGACACCGTACTGGGGGATACAATCTCCTGGGACACTCGACAGATGTTTTTC.

This clone was observed many times. Only one base separates this from a far larger clonotype, so it likely reflects a read error. The chain employs TRDV2 and TRDJ1; D perhaps matches TRDD3 (5 bases). V was clipped by 3 bases and J by 0 bases, with 13 bases between them. The CDR3 consists of 15 residues. Germline assignment: CDR1 GEAIGNYY and CDR2 EKD. The CDR3 sequence: CACDAVGTYTDKLIF. The CDR3 bases are TGTGCCTGTGACGCAGTGGGGACGTACACCGATAAACTCATCTTT.

The chain is built from TRDV2 and TRDJ3, with D possibly being TRDD3 (5 bases). Germline-derived CDR1 and CDR2 are GEAIGNYY and EKD. Trimming removed 0 bases at V and 0 bases at J, with 14 bases between. The CDR3 covers 19 residues. CDR3 in DNA: TGTGCCTGTGACACCGTAGGGATGGACATCTCCTGGGACACCCGACAGATGTTTTTC. Translation: CACDTVGMDISWDTRQMFF.

In regard to this clone: This DNA's translation differs at residue 6 from TCRdb's protein, which comes from a much larger clone; a read error is likely, and the protein shown is translated from the DNA. V gene TRDV2 combines with J gene TRDJ1; D is unclear. CDR1 is GEAIGNYY and CDR2 is EKD in the germline V gene. CDR3 length: 18 amino acids. The V end lost 0 bases, the J end lost 3 bases, and 22 bases lay between the germline ends. The CDR3 protein is CACDTIAPANPGADKLIF. CDR3 DNA: TGTGCCTGTGACACCATAGCCCCAGCAAACCCAGGGGCCGATAAACTCATCTTT.

This clone appeared a few times. TCRdb lists the protein of a much larger clone for this DNA, which differs at residue 11, so this is likely a read error; the protein given here is translated from the DNA itself. This chain links TRDV2 with TRDJ1, with TRDD3 identical over 7 bases. This CDR3 region has 17 residues. V was pared by 1 base and J by 0 bases, with 10 bases of the junction left unmatched. Germline assignment: CDR1 GEAIGNYY and CDR2 EKD. Written as DNA, the CDR3 is TGTGCCTGTGACACTCTCGTTGGGGGACAACACACCGATAAACTCATCTTT. It yields the protein CACDTLVGGQHTDKLIF.

On this clone: This is likely an artifact of a read error, given a far larger clone one base away. Other nucleotide sequences from this sample produce the same CDR3. The chain couples TRDV2 to TRDJ2; 8 bases align to TRDD3. V shed 0 bases and J 3 bases; nucleotides not matched to a gene: 23. There are 22 residues in the CDR3. In germline, CDR1 is GEAIGNYY, CDR2 EKD. The CDR3 loop reads CACDTVVSRSGIPLELTAQLFF. DNA for the CDR3: TGTGCCTGTGACACCGTTGTGTCCCGGTCGGGGATACCCCTGGAGCTGACAGCACAACTCTTCTTT.

As for this clone: The translation of this DNA and the TCRdb protein of a much larger clone differ at residue 17, probably owing to a read error; the protein shown here is translated from the DNA. The rearrangement links TRDV2 to TRDJ3; tentatively, D is TRDD3 (5 bases). The CDR3 runs 22 residues. Germline V lookup: CDR1 GEAIGNYY, CDR2 EKD. In DNA form, the CDR3 reads TGTGCCTGTGACACCGCGGGACCTGGTGAGCGGGGAAAAGCCTGGGACGCCCGACAGATGTTTTTC. Translating gives CACDTAGPGERGKAWDARQMFF.

About this clone: A far larger clone is off by one base, so a read error is likely. This sequence joins TRDV2 and TRDJ1, with 13 nucleotides matching TRDD3. CDR3 length: 18 residues. Germline CDR1 is GEAIGNYY and CDR2 is EKD. The J segment lost 3 bases and the V segment lost 0 bases, leaving 9 bases of the junction unmatched. This CDR3 reads CACDTLLLGDTPADKLIF. The DNA of the CDR3 is TGTGCCTGTGACACCCTGCTACTGGGGGATACGCCAGCCGATAAACTCATCTTT.

This clone was counted between two and nine times. TCRdb lists the protein of a much larger clone for this DNA, which differs at residue 5, so this is likely a read error; the protein given here is translated from the DNA itself. The chain is built from TRDV2 and TRDJ1; 13 bases are shared with TRDD3. Germline lookup yields CDR1 GEAIGNYY and CDR2 EKD. J was trimmed by 4 bases and V by 3 bases; bases with no gene match: 22. The CDR3 length is 21 residues. This CDR3 reads CACDVILGDTGPQPGNDKLIF. CDR3 DNA sequence: TGTGCCTGTGACGTGATACTGGGGGATACGGGTCCACAACCAGGGAACGATAAACTCATCTTT.

Of note for this clone: Translating this DNA gives a protein that differs at residue 14 from the TCRdb one, which belongs to a much larger clone; a read error is likely, and the protein shown is this translation. This rearrangement joins TRDV2 to TRDJ1; 9 nucleotides match TRDD3. The V gene end was trimmed by 1 base and the J gene end by 1 base; junction bases not matched to a gene: 18. The CDR3 runs 20 residues. Per the germline V gene, CDR1 is GEAIGNYY and CDR2 is EKD. CDR3 residues: CACDTVVLGDPRPCTDKLIF. The CDR3 bases are TGTGCCTGTGACACGGTGGTACTGGGGGACCCTCGACCCTGCACCGATAAACTCATCTTT.

This clone was counted only a few times. TCRdb attributes to this sequence the protein of a much larger clone, which differs from the DNA translation at residue 3; a read error is likely, and the protein displayed is translated from the DNA. The genes are TRDV2 and TRDJ3; D perhaps matches TRDD3 (5 bases). CDR1 and CDR2 from the germline V gene are GEAIGNYY and EKD. CDR3 length: 18 residues. CDR3 region: CAWDTGWVSSWDTRQMFF. DNA for the CDR3: TGTGCCTGGGACACCGGCTGGGTTAGCTCCTGGGACACCCGACAGATGTTTTTC.